This T cell receptor beta chain was sequenced in a study of blood T cell repertoires in COVID-19. Overall study: PBMCs, B-cell-depleted T cells, or T cells were the source of the cDNA or gDNA that made up the material.

The assay was immunoSEQ multiplex PCR, and TCRdb's table has in-frame clones only and misses some. The sample contains about 6,100 clones, roughly 85% of which appear only once. V was pared by 3 bases and J by 9 bases, with 9 bases between. Germline V gene data show CDR1 as WSHSY and CDR2 as SAAADI. The CDR3 length is 13 residues. The TCR sequence derives from a human donor with active COVID-19. The donor label of this sample is uncertain. V usage is TRBV10-2 and J usage is TRBJ1-6, with D unresolved. Sequenced input: peripheral blood. CDR3 DNA: TGCGCCAGCAGTGATAGTTGGAGTTCACCCCTCCACTTT. It encodes CASSDSWSSPLHF.